This TCR beta chain was identified during a study of CD8+CD57+ T cells in acquired aplastic anemia. Study at large: Each DNA sample taken from sorted CD4+ and CD8+ cells came to about 3.2 ug on average.

CDR3 and TCR beta VDJ profiling relied on a genomic DNA template. MiXCR, applied by TCRdb to the reads, yields one record per CDR3 protein. Of a few hundred thousand distinct CDR3 sequences listed, approximately 60% are singletons. Study observations and caveats: CD8+ Simpson's diversity showed no significant patient-control difference. Nearly 30 CD8+ CDR3 sequences were shared between patients and controls.

As concerns this clonotype: Its antigen remains unidentified. At one end, the junction sequence differs from germline, possibly due to a read error.

The clonotype was recovered from a human donor in good health. The material sequenced was sorted CD4+, CD8+, or CD8+CD57+ T cells (not recorded which) from PBMCs.

CDR3 sequence: CASNSGHVLNTEALF. The DNA for the CDR3 is TGCGCCAGCAATTCGGGACACGTACTGAACACTGAAGCTCTCTTT. The chain combines TRBV5-1 with TRBJ1-1, with D possibly being TRBD1 (6 bases). The CDR3 length is 15 residues. Germline V gives CDR1 SGHRS, CDR2 YFSETQ.